The 9 T cell receptor beta chains below come from one sample, sequenced in a study of cytomegalovirus exposure and HLA in healthy donors. This table comes from immunoSEQ multiplex PCR, and its TCRdb copy is limited to in-frame clones, with some not included. The table has 68,000 or so clones, more than 95% seen once. Input material: PBMCs. Every receptor here comes from a man in his late teens or twenties in good health and CMV-seronegative.

The V call is TRBV19, the J call TRBJ2-7; TRBD2 agrees at 8 bases. J was trimmed by 2 bases and V by 3 bases; bases with no gene match: 3. Germline V gene data show CDR1 as LNHDA and CDR2 as SQIVND (reference sequence). The CDR3 sequence is 14 residues long. CDR3 in amino acids: CASSMVGRAYEQYF. CDR3 DNA sequence: TGTGCCAGTAGTATGGTCGGGAGGGCCTACGAGCAGTACTTC.

J is TRBJ2-1 and V is TRBV11-2, with 8 positions matching TRBD2. After removal of 2 bases from V and 3 bases from J, the junction contained 6 bases not matched to a gene. The CDR3 has 16 residues. Looked up from germline, CDR1 is SGHAT and CDR2 is FQNNGV. CDR3 in amino acids: CASSLTAGALYNEQFF. CDR3 sequence (DNA): TGTGCCAGCAGCTTAACAGCGGGAGCACTCTACAATGAGCAGTTCTTC. Combining the CDR3 with reference TRBV11-2 and TRBJ2-1 gives the whole variable domain EAGVAQSPRYKIIEKRQSVAFWCNPISGHATLYWYQQILGQGPKLLIQFQNNGVVDDSQLPKDRFSAERLKGVDSTLKIQPAKLEDSAVYLCASSLTAGALYNEQFFGPGTRLTVL.

The rearrangement joins TRBV21-1 to TRBJ2-2; TRBD1, the table's D call, was not compared with the DNA. TRBV21-1 is given as a pseudogene. The CDR3 is 18 amino acids. DNA of the CDR3: TGTGCCAGCAGCAAAGGGGGGAGACAGGTACGGTCCACCGGGGAGCTGTTTTTT. The encoded protein is CASSKGGRQVRSTGELFF.

The J gene is TRBJ2-7, the V gene TRBV11-2; possibly TRBD2 for D (5 bases). V lost 4 bases to trimming and J lost 2 bases, with 15 bases between them. CDR3 length: 15 amino acids. Germline assignment: CDR1 SGHAT and CDR2 FQNNGV. The CDR3 DNA reads as TGTGCCAGCAGCTCCCCCGGCCGGGAAGCCTACGAGCAGTACTTC. Translating it yields CASSSPGREAYEQYF.

The rearrangement joins TRBV2 to TRBJ1-1, with 11 bases aligning to TRBD1. Germline CDR1 reads SNHLY; CDR2 reads FYNNEI. The CDR3 consists of 14 residues. With V trimmed by 6 bases and J by 5 bases, 5 bases remained unmatched. CDR3 residues: CASSAGTGGTEAFF. CDR3 nucleotides: TGTGCCAGCAGCGCCGGGACAGGGGGAACTGAAGCTTTCTTT.

This clone is a singleton in its sample. The chain employs TRBV11-3 and TRBJ2-1; 11 positions match TRBD2. This CDR3 is 14 amino acids long. Germline V gene data show CDR1 as SGHNT and CDR2 as YENEEA. V was pared by 5 bases and J by 10 bases, with 7 bases of the junction left unmatched. For the CDR3, the DNA is TGTGCCAGCAGCCCGCGACTAGCGGGACGGGAGCAGTTCTTC. The encoded protein is CASSPRLAGREQFF.

On this clone itself: Other nucleotide sequences in the sample specify the same CDR3. The genes are TRBV6-1 and TRBJ2-2, with D maybe TRBD1 (5 bases). The CDR3 has 14 amino acids. Germline V CDR1 and CDR2: MNHNS, SASEGT. With 4 bases removed from V and 2 bases from J, the gap between germline ends came to 8 bases. The DNA of the CDR3 is TGTGCCAGCAGTGGCCAGGGAAACACCGGGGAGCTGTTTTTT. It specifies CASSGQGNTGELFF.

J is TRBJ2-1 and V is TRBV1; TRBD2 is the table's D call, not checked against the DNA. TRBV1 is classified as a pseudogene. This CDR3 has 17 amino acids. The CDR3 sequence is CTSSQVLAGPSYNEQFF. Here the CDR3 DNA reads TGCACCAGCAGCCAAGTCCTAGCGGGGCCCTCCTACAATGAGCAGTTCTTC.

This sequence joins TRBV25-1 and TRBJ2-7; 7 bases are shared with TRBD1. V lost 3 bases, J lost 4 bases, and 3 bases stayed unmatched. Per germline, CDR1 MGHDK and CDR2 SYGVNS. This CDR3 comprises 13 residues. CDR3 sequence (DNA): TGTGCCAGCAGTGACTGGACAGGATACGAGCAGTACTTC. As protein: CASSDWTGYEQYF.